A single sample is the source of the 6 T cell receptor beta chains below, sequenced in a study of beta chain features in type 1 diabetes (dated by TCRdb to about 2018). The library was built by means of the immunoSEQ multiplex PCR assay. The High Capacity cDNA Reverse Transcription Kit was used to reverse transcribe all of the isolated RNA, meaning that expressed TCRB transcripts were what got sequenced. TCRdb took this table from immuneACCESS and kept in-frame rearrangements with V and J called. Such tables lack part of the clones; where checked against another copy, unresolved V genes explain under half of the gap, and the rest is unexplained. This sample has 350,000 to 450,000 clones in its table, and approximately 15% of those were observed once. The top ten clonotypes cover 0.035% to 0.04% of the sample. Sequencing was carried out using naive CD4+ T cells from blood. In the paper's terms, the cell subset or site label means: true naive CD4+ T cells. These receptors all come from a man under 40 in good health.

This clone was seen a handful of times. J is TRBJ2-3 and V is TRBV19; D ambiguous. The germline V gene has CDR1 LNHDA and CDR2 SQIVND (reference sequence). Trimming pared 4 bases from V and 4 bases from J, leaving 6 bases between. This CDR3 comprises 12 residues. For the CDR3, the DNA is TGTGCCAGTAGTAGGTGGGCAGATACGCAGTATTTT. Translated, it gives CASSRWADTQYF.

Details on this clone: The sample holds other DNA sequences that translate to the same CDR3. The rearrangement joins TRBV7-3 to TRBJ2-5; the D is unclear. The germline V and J ends were trimmed by 2 bases and 5 bases, with 6 bases remaining between them. Germline lookup yields CDR1 SGHTA and CDR2 FQGTGA. The CDR3 sequence is 12 residues long. The DNA of the CDR3 is TGTGCCAGCAGCTTAGTTGGGGAGACCCAGTACTTC. Its translation: CASSLVGETQYF. Filled out from reference TRBV7-3 and TRBJ2-5, the complete variable domain reads GAGVSQTPSNKVTEKGKYVELRCDPISGHTALYWYRQSLGQGPEFLIYFQGTGAADDSGLPNDRFFAVRPEGSVSTLKIQRTERGDSAVYLCASSLVGETQYFGPGTRLLVL.

This clone was seen more than once but under ten times. The chain combines TRBV29-1 with TRBJ2-3; 9 nucleotides agree with TRBD2. Germline values: CDR1 SQVTM, CDR2 ANQGSEA. The CDR3 sequence is 17 residues long. The trim removed 5 bases at V and 4 bases at J, leaving 16 bases unmatched. The CDR3 DNA reads TGCAGCGTTCGTCCTAGCGGGACCTTCCAGGTTCCAGATACGCAGTATTTT. Translating gives CSVRPSGTFQVPDTQYF.

There are a few counts of this clone. This chain joins TRBV7-2 and TRBJ2-3; 10 bases are shared with TRBD2. Germline loops: CDR1 SGHTA, CDR2 FQGNSA. The V gene end was trimmed by 5 bases and the J gene end by 1 base; junction bases not matched to a gene: 3. The CDR3 is 15 amino acids. As DNA, the CDR3 is TGTGCCAGCAGCCTTAGCGGGGGGCGCACAGATACGCAGTATTTT. Amino acids: CASSLSGGRTDTQYF.

This clone appeared a few times. V and J are TRBV9 and TRBJ2-1; 12 nucleotides agree with TRBD2. J was trimmed by 11 bases and V by 0 bases; bases with no gene match: 0. Germline CDR1 is SGDLS and CDR2 is YYNGEE. The CDR3 has 13 amino acids. Written as DNA, the CDR3 is TGTGCCAGCAGCGTAGGGACTAGCGGGAAGCAGTTCTTC. Protein product: CASSVGTSGKQFF.

J is TRBJ1-5 and V is TRBV30; D uncertain. This CDR3 has 13 amino acids. Between the trimmed V and J ends, which lost 5 bases and 1 base, there was a span of 9 bases. The V gene's germline CDR1 is GTSNPN and CDR2 SVGIG (reference sequence). CDR3: CAWFLGSNQPQHF. The CDR3 DNA sequence: TGTGCCTGGTTTTTGGGGAGCAATCAGCCCCAGCATTTT. Drawing the rest from reference TRBV30 and TRBJ1-5, the complete variable domain is SQTIHQWPATLVQPVGSPLSLECTVEGTSNPNLYWYRQAAGRGLQLLFYSVGIGQISSEVPQNLSASRPQDRQFILSSKKLLLSDSGFYLCAWFLGSNQPQHFGDGTRLSIL.